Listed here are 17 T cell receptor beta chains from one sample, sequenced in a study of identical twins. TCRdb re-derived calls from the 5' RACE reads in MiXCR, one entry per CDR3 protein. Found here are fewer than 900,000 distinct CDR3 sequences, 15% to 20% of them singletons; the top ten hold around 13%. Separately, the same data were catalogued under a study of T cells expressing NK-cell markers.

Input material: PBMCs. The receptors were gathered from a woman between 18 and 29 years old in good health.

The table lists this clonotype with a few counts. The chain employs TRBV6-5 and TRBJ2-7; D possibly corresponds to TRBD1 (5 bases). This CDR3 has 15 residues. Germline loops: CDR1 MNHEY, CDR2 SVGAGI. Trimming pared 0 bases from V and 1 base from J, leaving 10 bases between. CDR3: CASSYSRVGSYEQYF. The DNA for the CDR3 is TGTGCCAGCAGTTACTCCAGGGTTGGGTCCTACGAGCAGTACTTC.

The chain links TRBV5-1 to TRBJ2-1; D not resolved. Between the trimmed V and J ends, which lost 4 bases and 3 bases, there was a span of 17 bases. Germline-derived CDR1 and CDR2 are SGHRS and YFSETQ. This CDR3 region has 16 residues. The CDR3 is CASSTKLGWDYNEQFF. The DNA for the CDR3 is TGCGCCAGCAGCACCAAGCTAGGGTGGGACTACAATGAGCAGTTCTTC.

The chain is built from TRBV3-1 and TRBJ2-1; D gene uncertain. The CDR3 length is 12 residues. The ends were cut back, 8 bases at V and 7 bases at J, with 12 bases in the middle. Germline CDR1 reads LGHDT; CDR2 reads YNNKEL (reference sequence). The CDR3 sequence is CASGGRLNEQFF. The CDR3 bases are TGTGCCAGCGGTGGCAGACTGAATGAGCAGTTCTTC.

CDR3 protein: CASSPVSGGGTKQFF. CDR3 DNA sequence: TGTGCCAGCAGCCCGGTTAGCGGGGGGGGAACGAAGCAGTTCTTC. V usage is TRBV3-1 and J usage is TRBJ2-1, with 11 bases that match TRBD2. From germline, CDR1 is LGHDT and CDR2 YNNKEL (reference sequence). V dropped 4 bases and J dropped 11; count of bases not matched to a gene: 10. The CDR3 extends over 15 amino acids.

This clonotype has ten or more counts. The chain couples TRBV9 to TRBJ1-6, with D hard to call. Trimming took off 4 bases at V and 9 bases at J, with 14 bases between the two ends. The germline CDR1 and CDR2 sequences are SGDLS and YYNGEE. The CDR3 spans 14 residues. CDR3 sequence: CASSLNLVGSPLHF. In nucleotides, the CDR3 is TGTGCCAGCAGCCTCAACCTAGTAGGTTCACCCCTCCACTTT.

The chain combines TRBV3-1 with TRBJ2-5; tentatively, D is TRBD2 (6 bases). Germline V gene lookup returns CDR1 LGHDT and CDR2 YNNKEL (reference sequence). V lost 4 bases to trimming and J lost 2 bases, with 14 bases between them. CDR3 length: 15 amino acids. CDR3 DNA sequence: TGTGCCAGCAGCCTCTTTAGCGGTAGACAAGAGACCCAGTACTTC. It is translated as CASSLFSGRQETQYF.

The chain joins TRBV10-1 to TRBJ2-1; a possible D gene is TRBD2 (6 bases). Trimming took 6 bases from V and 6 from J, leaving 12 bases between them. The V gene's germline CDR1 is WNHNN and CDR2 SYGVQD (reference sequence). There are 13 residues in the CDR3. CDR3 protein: CASSEISGNEQFF. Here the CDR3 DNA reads TGCGCCAGCAGCGAGATTAGCGGCAATGAGCAGTTCTTC.

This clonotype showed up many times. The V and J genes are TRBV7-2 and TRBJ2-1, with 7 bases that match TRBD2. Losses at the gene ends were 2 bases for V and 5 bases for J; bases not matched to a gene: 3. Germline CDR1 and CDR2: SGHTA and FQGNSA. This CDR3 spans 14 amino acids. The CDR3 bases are TGTGCCAGCAGCTTATTTCTAGCGGACAATGAGCAGTTCTTC. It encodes CASSLFLADNEQFF.

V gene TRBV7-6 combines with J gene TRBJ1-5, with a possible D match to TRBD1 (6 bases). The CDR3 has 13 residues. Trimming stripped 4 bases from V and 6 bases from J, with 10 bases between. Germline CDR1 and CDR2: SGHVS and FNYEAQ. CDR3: CASSSGAVQPQHF. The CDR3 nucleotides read TGTGCCAGCAGCTCGGGGGCAGTTCAGCCCCAGCATTTT.

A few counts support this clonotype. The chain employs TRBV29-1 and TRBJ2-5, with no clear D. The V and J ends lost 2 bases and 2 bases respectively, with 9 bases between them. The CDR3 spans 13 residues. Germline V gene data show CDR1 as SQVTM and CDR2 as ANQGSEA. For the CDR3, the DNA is TGCAGCGTTGAAAAGAACTATCAAGAGACCCAGTACTTC. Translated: CSVEKNYQETQYF.

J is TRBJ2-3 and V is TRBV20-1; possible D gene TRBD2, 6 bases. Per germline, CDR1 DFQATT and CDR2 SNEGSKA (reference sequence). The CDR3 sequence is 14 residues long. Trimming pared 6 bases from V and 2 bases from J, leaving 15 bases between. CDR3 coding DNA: TGCAGTGCCATCAGCGTAGCGGACACAGATACGCAGTATTTT. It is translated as CSAISVADTDTQYF.

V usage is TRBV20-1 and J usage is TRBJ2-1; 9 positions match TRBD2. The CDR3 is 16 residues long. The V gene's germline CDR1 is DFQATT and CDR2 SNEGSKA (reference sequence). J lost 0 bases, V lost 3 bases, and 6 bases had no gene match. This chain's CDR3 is CSASPSGVSSYNEQFF. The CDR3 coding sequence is TGCAGTGCTAGTCCTAGCGGGGTTAGCTCCTACAATGAGCAGTTCTTC.

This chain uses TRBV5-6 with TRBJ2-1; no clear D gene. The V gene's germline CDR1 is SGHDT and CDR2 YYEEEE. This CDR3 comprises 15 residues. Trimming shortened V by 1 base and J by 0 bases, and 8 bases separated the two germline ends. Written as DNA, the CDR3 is TGTGCCAGCAGCTTGAAGTGGAGCTCCTACAATGAGCAGTTCTTC. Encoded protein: CASSLKWSSYNEQFF.

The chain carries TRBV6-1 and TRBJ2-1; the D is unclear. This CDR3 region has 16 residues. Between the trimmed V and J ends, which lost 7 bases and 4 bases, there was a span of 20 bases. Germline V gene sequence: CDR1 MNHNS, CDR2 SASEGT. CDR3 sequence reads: CASIPIVNSEYNEQFF. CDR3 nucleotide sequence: TGTGCCAGCATTCCGATTGTTAACAGTGAGTACAATGAGCAGTTCTTC.

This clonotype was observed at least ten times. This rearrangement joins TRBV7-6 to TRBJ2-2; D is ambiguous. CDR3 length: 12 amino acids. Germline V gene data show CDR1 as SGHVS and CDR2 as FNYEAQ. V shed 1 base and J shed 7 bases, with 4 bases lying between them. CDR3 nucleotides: TGTGCCAGCAGCTTAGTTTACGGGGAGCTGTTTTTT. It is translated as CASSLVYGELFF.

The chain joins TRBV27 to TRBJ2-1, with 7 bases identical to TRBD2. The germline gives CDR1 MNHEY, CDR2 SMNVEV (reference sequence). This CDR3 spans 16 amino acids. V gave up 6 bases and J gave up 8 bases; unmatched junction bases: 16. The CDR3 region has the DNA TGTGCCAGCAGCCACTGGGGGGTAGCGGGTTCCCATGAGCAGTTCTTC. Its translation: CASSHWGVAGSHEQFF.

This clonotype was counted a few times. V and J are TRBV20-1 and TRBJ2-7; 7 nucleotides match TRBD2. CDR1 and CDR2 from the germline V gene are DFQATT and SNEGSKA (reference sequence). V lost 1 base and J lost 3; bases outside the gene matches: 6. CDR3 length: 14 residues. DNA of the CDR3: TGCAGTGCTAGAGCCCTAGAGCGGGGCTACGAGCAGTACTTC. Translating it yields CSARALERGYEQYF.